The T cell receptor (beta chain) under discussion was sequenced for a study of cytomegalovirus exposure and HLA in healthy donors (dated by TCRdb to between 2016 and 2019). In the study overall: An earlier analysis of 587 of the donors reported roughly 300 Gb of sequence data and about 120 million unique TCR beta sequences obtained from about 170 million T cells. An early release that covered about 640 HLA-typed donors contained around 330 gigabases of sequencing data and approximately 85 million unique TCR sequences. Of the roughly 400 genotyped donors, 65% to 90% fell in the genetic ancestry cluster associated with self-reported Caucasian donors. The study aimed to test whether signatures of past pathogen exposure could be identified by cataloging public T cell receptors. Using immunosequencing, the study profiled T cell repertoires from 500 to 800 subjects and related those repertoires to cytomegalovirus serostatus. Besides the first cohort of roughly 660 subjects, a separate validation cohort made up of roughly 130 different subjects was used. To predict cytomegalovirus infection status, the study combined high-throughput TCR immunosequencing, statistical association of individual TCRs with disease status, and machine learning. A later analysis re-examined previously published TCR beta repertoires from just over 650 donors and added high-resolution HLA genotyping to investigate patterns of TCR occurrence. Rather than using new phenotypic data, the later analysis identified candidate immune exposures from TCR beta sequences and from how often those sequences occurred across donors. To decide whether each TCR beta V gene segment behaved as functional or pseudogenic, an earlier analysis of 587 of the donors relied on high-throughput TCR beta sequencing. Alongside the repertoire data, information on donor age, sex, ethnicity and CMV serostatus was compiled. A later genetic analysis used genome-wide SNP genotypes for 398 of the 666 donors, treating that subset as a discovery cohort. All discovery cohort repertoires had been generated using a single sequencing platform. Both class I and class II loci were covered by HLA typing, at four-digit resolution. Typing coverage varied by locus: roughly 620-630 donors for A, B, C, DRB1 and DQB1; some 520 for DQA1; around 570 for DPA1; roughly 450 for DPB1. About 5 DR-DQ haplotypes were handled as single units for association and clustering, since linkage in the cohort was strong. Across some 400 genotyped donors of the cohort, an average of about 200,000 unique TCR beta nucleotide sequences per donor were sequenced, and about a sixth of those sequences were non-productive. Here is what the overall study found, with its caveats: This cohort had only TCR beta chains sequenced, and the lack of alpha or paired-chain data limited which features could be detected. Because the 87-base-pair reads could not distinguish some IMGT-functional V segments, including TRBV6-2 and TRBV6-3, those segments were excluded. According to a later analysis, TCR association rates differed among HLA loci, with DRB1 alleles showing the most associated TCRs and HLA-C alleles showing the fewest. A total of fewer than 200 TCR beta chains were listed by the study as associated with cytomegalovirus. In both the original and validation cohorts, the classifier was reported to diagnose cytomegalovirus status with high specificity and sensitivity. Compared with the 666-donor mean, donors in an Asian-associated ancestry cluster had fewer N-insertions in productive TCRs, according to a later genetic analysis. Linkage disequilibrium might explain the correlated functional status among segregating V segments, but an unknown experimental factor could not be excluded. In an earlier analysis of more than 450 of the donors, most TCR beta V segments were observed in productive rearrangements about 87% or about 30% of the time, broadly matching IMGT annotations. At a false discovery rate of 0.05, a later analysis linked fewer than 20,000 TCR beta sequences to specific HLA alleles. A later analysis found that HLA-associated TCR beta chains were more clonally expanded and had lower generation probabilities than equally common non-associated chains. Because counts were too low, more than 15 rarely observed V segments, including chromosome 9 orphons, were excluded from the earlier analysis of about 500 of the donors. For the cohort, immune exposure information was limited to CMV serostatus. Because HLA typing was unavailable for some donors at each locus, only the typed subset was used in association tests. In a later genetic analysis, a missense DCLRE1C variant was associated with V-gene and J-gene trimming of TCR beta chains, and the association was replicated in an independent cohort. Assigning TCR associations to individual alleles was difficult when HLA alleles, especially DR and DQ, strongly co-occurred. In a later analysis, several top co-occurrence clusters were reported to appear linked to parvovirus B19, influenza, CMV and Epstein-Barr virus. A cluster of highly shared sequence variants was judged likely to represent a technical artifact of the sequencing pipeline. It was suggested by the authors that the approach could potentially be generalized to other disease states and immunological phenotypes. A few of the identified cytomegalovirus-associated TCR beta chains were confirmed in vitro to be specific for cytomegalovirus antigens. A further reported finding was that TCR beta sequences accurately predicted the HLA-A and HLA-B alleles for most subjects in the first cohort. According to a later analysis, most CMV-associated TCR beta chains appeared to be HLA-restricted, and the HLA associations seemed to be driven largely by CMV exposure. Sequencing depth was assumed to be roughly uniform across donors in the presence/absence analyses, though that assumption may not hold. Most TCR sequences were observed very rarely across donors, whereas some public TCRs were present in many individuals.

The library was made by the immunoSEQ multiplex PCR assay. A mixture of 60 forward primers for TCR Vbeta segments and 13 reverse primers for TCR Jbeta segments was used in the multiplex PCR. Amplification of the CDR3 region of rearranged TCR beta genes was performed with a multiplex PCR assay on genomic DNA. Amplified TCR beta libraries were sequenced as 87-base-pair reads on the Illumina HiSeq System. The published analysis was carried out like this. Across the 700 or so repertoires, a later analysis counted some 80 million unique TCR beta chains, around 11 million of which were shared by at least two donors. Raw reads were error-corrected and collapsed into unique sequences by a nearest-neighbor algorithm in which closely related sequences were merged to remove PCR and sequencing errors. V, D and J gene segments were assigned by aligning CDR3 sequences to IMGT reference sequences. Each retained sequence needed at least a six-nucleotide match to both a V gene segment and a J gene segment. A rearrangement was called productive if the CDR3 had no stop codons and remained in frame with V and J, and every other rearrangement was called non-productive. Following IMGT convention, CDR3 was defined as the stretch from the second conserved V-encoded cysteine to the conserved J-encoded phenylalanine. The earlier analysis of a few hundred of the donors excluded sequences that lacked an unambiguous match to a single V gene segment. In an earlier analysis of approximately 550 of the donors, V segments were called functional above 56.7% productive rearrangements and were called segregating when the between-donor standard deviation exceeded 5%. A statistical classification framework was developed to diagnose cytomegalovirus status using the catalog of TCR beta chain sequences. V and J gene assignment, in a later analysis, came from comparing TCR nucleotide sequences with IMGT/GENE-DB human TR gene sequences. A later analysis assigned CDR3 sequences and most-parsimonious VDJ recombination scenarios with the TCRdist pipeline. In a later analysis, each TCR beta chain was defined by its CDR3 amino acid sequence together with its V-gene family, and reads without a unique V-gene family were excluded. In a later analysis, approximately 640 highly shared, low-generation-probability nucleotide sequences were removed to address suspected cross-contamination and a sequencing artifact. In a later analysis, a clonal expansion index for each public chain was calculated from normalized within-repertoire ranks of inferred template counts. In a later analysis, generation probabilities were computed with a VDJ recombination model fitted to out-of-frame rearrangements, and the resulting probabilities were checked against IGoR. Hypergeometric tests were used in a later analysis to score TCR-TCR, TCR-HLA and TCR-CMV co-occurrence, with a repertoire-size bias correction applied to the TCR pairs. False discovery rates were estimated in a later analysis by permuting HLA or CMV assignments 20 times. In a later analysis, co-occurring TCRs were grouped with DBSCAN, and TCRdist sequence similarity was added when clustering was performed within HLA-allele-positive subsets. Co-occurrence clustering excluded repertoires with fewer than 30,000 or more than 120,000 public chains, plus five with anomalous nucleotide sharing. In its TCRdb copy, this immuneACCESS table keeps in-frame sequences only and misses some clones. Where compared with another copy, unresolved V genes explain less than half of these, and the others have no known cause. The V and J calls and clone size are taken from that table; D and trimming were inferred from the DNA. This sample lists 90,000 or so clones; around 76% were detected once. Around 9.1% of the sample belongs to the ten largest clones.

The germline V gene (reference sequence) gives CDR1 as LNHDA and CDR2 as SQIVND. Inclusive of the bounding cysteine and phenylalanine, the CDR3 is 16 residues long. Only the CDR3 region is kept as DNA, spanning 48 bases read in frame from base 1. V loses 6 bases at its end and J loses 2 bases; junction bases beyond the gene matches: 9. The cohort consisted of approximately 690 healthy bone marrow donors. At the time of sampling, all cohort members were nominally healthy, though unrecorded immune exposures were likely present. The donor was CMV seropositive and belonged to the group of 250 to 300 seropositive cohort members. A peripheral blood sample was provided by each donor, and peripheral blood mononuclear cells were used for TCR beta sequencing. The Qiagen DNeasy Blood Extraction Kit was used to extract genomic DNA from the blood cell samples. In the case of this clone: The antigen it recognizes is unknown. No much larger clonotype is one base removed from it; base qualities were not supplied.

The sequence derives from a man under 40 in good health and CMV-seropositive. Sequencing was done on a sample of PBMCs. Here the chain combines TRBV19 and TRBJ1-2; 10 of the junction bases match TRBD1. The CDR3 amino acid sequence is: CASSRDRGTYNYGYTF. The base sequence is TGTGCCAGTAGCCGGGACAGGGGTACCTACAACTATGGCTACACCTTC.